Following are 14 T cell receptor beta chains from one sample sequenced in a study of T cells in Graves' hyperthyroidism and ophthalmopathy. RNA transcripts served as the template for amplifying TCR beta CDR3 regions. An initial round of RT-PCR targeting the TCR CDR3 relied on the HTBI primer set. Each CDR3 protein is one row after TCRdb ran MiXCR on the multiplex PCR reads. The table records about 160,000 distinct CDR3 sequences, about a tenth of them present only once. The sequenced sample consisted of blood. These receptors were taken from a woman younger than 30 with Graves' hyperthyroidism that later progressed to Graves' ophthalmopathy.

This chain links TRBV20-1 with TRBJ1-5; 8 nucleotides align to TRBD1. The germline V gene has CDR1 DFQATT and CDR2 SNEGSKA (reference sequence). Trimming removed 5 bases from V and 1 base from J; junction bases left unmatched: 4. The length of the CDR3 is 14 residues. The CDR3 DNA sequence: TGCAGTGCTCCTGACAGGGGCAGCAATCAGCCCCAGCATTTT. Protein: CSAPDRGSNQPQHF.

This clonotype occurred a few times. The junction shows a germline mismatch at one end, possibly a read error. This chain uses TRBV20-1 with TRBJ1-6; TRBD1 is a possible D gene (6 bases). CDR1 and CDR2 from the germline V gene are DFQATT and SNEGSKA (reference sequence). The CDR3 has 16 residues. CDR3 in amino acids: CSARDPGHPRGSPLHF. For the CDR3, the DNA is TGCAGTGCCAGAGACCCGGGACACCCACGGGGTTCACCCCTCCACTTT.

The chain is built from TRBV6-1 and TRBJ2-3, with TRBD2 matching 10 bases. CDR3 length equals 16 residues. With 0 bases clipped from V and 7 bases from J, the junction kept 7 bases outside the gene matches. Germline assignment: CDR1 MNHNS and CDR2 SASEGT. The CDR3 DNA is TGTGCCAGCAGTGAAGCGTCTAGCGGGAGCAGCTATACGCAGTATTTT. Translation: CASSEASSGSSYTQYF.

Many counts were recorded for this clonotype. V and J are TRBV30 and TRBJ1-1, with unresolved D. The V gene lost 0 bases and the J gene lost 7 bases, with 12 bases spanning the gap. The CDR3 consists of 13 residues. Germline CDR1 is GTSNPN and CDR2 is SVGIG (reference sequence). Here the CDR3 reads CAWSVRTDLEAFF. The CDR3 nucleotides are TGTGCCTGGAGTGTACGGACGGACCTTGAAGCTTTCTTT.

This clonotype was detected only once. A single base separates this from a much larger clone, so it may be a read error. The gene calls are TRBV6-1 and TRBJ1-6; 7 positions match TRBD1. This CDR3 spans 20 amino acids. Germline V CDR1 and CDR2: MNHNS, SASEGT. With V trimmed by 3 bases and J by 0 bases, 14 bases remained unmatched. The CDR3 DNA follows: TGTGCCAGCAGTGAGTTTCCGAACACAGGGGTGAGCTCCTATAATTCACCCCTCCACTTT. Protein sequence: CASSEFPNTGVSSYNSPLHF.

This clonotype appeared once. The CDR3 DNA follows: TGTGCCAGCAGTTACACCGGGACGGCTCCTTTCTACACCTTC. Translated: CASSYTGTAPFYTF. The rearrangement uses TRBV28 and TRBJ1-2, with D maybe TRBD1 (5 bases). V lost 4 bases, J lost 10 bases, and 19 bases lay in between. The CDR3 is 14 residues long. Germline V gives CDR1 MDHEN, CDR2 SYDVKM.

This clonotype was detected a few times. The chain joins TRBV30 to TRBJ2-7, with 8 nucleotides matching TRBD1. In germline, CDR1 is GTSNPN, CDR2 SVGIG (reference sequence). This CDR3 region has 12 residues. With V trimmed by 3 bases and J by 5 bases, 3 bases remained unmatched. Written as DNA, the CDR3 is TGTGCCTGGAGCCAGGGGGCTCACGAGCAGTACTTC. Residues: CAWSQGAHEQYF.

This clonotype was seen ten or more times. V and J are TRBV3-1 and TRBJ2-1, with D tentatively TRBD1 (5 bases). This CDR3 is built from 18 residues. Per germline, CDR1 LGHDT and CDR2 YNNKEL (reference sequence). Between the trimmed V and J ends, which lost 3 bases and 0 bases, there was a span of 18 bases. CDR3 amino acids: CASSQRTRGRSSYNEQFF. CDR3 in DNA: TGTGCCAGCAGCCAGCGGACAAGGGGTCGTAGCTCCTACAATGAGCAGTTCTTC.

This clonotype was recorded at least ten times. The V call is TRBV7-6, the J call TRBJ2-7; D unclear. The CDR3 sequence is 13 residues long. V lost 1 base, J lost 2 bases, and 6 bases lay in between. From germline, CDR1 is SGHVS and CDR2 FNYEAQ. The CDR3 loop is CASSLEATYEQYF. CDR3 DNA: TGTGCCAGCAGCTTAGAGGCGACCTACGAGCAGTACTTC. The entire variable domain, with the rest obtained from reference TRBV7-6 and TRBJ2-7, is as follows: GAGVSQSPRYKVTKRGQDVALRCDPISGHVSLYWYRQALGQGPEFLTYFNYEAQQDKSGLPNDRFSAERPEGSISTLTIQRTEQRDSAMYRCASSLEATYEQYFGPGTRLTVT.

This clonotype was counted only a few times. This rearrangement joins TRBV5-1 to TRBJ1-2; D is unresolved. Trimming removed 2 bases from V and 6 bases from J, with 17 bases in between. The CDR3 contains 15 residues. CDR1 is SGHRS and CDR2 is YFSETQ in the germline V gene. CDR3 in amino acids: CASSFEPSVVDGYTF. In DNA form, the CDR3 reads TGCGCCAGCAGCTTTGAACCATCGGTCGTTGATGGCTACACCTTC.

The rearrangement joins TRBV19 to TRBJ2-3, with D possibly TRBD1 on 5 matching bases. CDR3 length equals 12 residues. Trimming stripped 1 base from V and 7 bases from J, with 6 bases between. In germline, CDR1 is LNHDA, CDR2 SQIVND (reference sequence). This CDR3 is CASSIGGHTQYF. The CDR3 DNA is TGTGCCAGTAGTATAGGGGGCCATACGCAGTATTTT. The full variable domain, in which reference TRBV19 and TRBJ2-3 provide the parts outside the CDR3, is DGGITQSPKYLFRKEGQNVTLSCEQNLNHDAMYWYRQDPGQGLRLIYYSQIVNDFQKGDIAEGYSVSREKKESFPLTVTSAQKNPTAFYLCASSIGGHTQYFGPGTRLTVL.

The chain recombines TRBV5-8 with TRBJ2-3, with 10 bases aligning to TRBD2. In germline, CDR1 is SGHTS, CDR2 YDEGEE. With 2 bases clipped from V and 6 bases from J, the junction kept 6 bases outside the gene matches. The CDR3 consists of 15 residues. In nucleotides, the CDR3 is TGTGCCAGCAGCTTTCCGGGACTAGCGAAGGATACGCAGTATTTT. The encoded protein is CASSFPGLAKDTQYF.

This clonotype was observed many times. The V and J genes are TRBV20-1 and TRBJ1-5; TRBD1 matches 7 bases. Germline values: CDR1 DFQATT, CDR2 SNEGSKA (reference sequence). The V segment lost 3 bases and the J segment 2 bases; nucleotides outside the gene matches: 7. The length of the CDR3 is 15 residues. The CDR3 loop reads CSASDREIGNQPQHF. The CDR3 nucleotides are TGCAGTGCTAGCGACAGGGAAATAGGCAATCAGCCCCAGCATTTT.

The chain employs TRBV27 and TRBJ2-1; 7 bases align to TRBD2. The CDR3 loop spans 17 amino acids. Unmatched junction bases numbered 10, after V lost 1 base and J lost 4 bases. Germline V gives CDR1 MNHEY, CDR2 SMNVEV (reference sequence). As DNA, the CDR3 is TGTGCCAGCAGTTTATATTCTAGCGGCATAACTTACAATGAGCAGTTCTTC. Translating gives CASSLYSSGITYNEQFF.